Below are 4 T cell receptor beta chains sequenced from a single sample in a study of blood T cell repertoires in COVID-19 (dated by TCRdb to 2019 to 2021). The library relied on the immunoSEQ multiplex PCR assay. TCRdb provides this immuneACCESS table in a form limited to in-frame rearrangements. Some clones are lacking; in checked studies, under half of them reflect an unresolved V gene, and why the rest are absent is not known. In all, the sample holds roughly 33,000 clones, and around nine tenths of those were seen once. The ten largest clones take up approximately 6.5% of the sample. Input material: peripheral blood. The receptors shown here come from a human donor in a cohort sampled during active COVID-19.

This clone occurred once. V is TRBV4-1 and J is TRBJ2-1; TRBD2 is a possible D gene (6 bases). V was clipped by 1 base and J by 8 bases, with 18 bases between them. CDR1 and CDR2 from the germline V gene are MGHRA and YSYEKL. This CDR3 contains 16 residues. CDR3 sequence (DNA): TGCGCCAGCAGCCAAGGGACCCGGGGGAGTCTTGATGAGCAGTTCTTC. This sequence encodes CASSQGTRGSLDEQFF.

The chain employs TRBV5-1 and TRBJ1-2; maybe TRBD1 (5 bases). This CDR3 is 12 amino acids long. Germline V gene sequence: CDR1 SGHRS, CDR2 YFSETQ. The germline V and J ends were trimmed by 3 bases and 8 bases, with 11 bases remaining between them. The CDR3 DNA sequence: TGCGCCAGCAGCTGGGGCCGGGGGGGCTACACCTTC. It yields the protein CASSWGRGGYTF.

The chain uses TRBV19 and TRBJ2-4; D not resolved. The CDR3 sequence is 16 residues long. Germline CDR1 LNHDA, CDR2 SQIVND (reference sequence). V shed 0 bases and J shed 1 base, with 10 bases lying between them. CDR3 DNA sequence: TGTGCCAGTAGTATAGAGTTGTCGGTGGCCAAAAACATTCAGTACTTC. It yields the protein CASSIELSVAKNIQYF.

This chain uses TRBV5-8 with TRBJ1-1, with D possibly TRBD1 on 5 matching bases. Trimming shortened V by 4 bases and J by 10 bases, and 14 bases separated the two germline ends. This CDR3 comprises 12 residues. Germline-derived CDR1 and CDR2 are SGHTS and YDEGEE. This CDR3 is CASSVAAGGAFF. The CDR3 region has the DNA TGTGCCAGCAGCGTCGCGGCCGGGGGAGCTTTCTTT.